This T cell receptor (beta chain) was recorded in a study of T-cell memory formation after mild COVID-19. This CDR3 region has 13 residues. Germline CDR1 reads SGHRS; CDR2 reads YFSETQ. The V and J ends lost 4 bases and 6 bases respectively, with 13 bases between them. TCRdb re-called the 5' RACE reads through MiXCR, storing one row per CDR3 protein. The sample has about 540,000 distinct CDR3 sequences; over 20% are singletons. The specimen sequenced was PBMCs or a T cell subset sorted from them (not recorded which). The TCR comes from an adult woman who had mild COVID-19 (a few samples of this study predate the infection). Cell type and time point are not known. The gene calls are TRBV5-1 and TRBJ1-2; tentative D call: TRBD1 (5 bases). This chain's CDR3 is CASSRDLLDGYTF. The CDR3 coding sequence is TGCGCCAGCAGCCGGGACCTACTCGATGGCTACACCTTC. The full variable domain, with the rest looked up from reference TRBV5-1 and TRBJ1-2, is KAGVTQTPRYLIKTRGQQVTLSCSPISGHRSVSWYQQTPGQGLQFLFEYFSETQRNKGNFPGRFSGRQFSNSRSEMNVSTLELGDSALYLCASSRDLLDGYTFGSGTRLTVV.